Listed below are T cell receptor beta chains from one sample, sequenced in a study of graft-versus-host responses after intestinal transplantation. The assay was immunoSEQ multiplex PCR, and TCRdb's table has in-frame clones only and misses some. The sample includes approximately 90,000 clones, about 93% of them seen just once. The antigens of these receptors remain unknown. Sequencing was performed on unstimulated CD8+ T cells sorted from spleen or lymph node cells, taken before intestinal transplant. The source of these receptors is a human donor who received an intestinal transplant. The CDR3 runs from the conserved cysteine through the conserved F or W. Each record gives: J gene, V gene, D gene, CDR3 DNA, CDR3 protein. The D gene is left open where the match is weak.

>TRBJ1-2|TRBV29-1|NA
TGCAGCGTTGAAGGGGACTCAGGGCTAGGGGGCTACACCTTC
CSVEGDSGLGGYTF
>TRBJ2-7|TRBV27|TRBD1
TGTGCCAGCAGTTACCGGGACAGGGGCATCTACGAGCAGTACTTC
CASSYRDRGIYEQYF
>TRBJ2-1|TRBV5-1|TRBD1
TGCGCCAGCAGCGAAGGACAGGGGTACCTCAGCAATGAGCAGTTCTTC
CASSEGQGYLSNEQFF
>TRBJ1-2|TRBV10-3|TRBD1
TGTGCCATCAATCGACAGGGGGGACCTTATGGCTACACCTTC
CAINRQGGPYGYTF
>TRBJ2-7|TRBV11-3|TRBD2
TGTGCCAGCAGCCCCCGACTAGCGGGGGTGTTCTACGAGCAGTACTTC
CASSPRLAGVFYEQYF
>TRBJ1-1|TRBV5-8|NA
TGTGCCAGCAGCTTGGCCGAACACCCGACAGGATACCCTTGGGGCACTGAAGCTTTCTTT
CASSLAEHPTGYPWGTEAFF
>TRBJ2-7|TRBV14|TRBD1
TGTGCCAGCAGCCAAGAGACCGGGACAGGTGACGAAGAGCAGTACTTC
CASSQETGTGDEEQYF
>TRBJ1-2|TRBV7-2|TRBD1
TGTGCCAGCAGCTTAGGGCCCCCGGGACAGGGGAGGTATGGCTACACCTTC
CASSLGPPGQGRYGYTF
>TRBJ2-7|TRBV19|NA
TGTGCCAGTAGTATCTTTATAGCGGCTTACGAGCAGTACTTC
CASSIFIAAYEQYF
>TRBJ1-1|TRBV10-3|NA
TGTGCCATCAGTGAGTCGTTGGCGGGGGACACTGAAGCTTTCTTT
CAISESLAGDTEAFF
>TRBJ2-3|TRBV27|TRBD1
TGTGCCATCGGGACAGGGGGGACAGATACGCAGTATTTT
CAIGTGGTDTQYF
>TRBJ2-1|TRBV28|NA
TGTGCCAGCAGTCATCTTTCCACAAGCTCCTACAATGAGCAGTTCTTC
CASSHLSTSSYNEQFF
>TRBJ1-1|TRBV5-1|NA
TGCGCCAGCACCGATGAGGACAGTGGAACTGAAGCTTTCTTT
CASTDEDSGTEAFF